This is a list of T cell receptor beta chains from one sample in a study of cytomegalovirus exposure and HLA in healthy donors. The method was immunoSEQ multiplex PCR; TCRdb's version includes in-frame clones alone and lacks a portion of them. This sample has under 150,000 clones, with almost 85% found just once. The sample taken for sequencing was PBMCs. The receptor source for this set is a young woman in good health and CMV-seronegative. Each CDR3 is given without its conserved first and last residue.

v_call cdr3_length cdr3_aa
TRBV6-6 13 ASSYLGATDTEAF
TRBV5-4 12 ASSLKDKQETQY
TRBV11-2 14 ASSLDFTSGGYEQY
TRBV9 12 ASSVGTSPFSQY
TRBV5-4 12 ASSSTGGWETQY
TRBV2 12 ASSPRGRENIQY
TRBV5-1 14 ASSLVAGGVGDTQY
TRBV6-1 12 ASRPNSSPGEAF
TRBV6-1 11 ASIRGSNEKLF
TRBV5-1 13 ASSFQGMSTDTQY
TRBV28 10 ASSFSVSGYT
TRBV2 12 ASRPGLSNQPQH
TRBV18 12 ASSSNRGDQPQH
TRBV27 11 ASSLLVGSEQF
TRBV5-1 11 ASSARQPDTQY
TRBV5-1 12 ASSRGTGSTEAF
TRBV4-2 13 ASSQSTGLTGELF
TRBV4-1 13 ASTERHTEYYGYT
TRBV5-1 13 ASSLAQGSNTEAF
TRBV19 16 ASSMNPNLAGGPNEQF
TRBV4-1 18 ASSQVPLAGVLSSYNEQF
TRBV5-1 12 ASSPGLLTGELF
TRBV4-3 12 ASSQGGAGDTQY
TRBV30 13 AWRDRDGGGNEQF
TRBV5-1 13 ASSFNRDSYNEQF
TRBV5-6 13 ASSSPDRVYTEAF